A selection of T cell receptor beta chains follows, all from one sample in a study of neurological immune-mediated disorders. TCRdb passed the 5' RACE reads through MiXCR, listing each CDR3 protein once. The data contain about 24,000 distinct CDR3 sequences, around an eighth of them singletons. The specimen sequenced was PBMCs. These receptors originate from a woman aged 40-49 years with HTLV-1-associated myelopathy (HAM/TSP). Each CDR3 is given with its conserved first and last residue. A D gene is named only where the DNA matches it firmly. Clone sizes are shown as how often the clone was seen (once, few, many) or a class if it is expanded.

v_gene,d_gene,abundance,j_gene,CDR3nt,CDR3aa
TRBV15,NA,many,TRBJ2-5,TGTGCCACCAGCAGACCTGGGGGGTTTCAAGAGACCCAGTACTTC,CATSRPGGFQETQYF
TRBV7-2,NA,many,TRBJ1-1,TGTGCCAGCGGCAGGGTGAACACTGAAGCTTTCTTT,CASGRVNTEAFF
TRBV20-1,NA,many,TRBJ2-2,TGCAGTCCCGGAGGAGCGGGGGAGCTGTTTTTT,CSPGGAGELFF
TRBV9,TRBD2,many,TRBJ2-2,TGTGCCAGCAGCGTAGTAGGACTAGCGGGATCAGGGGAGCTGTTTTTT,CASSVVGLAGSGELFF
TRBV5-1,NA,many,TRBJ2-1,TGCGCCAGCAGGACCAGAGGGTCGAGCTCCTACAATGAGCAGTTCTTC,CASRTRGSSSYNEQFF
TRBV7-9,NA,many,TRBJ2-5,TGTGCCAGCAGCGCCCGGGGGTCGAGGGTAGAGACCCAGTACTTC,CASSARGSRVETQYF
TRBV10-3,TRBD1,many,TRBJ1-1,TGTGCCATCAGATCTACAGGGGAAGGTACTGAAGCTTTCTTT,CAIRSTGEGTEAFF
TRBV10-3,TRBD1,many,TRBJ2-3,TGTGCCATCAGCAAGACAGGGAAATTCGAAGATACGCAGTATTTT,CAISKTGKFEDTQYF
TRBV5-1,NA,many,TRBJ2-5,TGCGCCAGCAGCTCCTCCTTGGTCGAAGAGACCCAGTACTTC,CASSSSLVEETQYF
TRBV7-9,NA,many,TRBJ2-2,TGTGCCAGCAGCCTCGTCGGGGTCACGGCCCCCGGGGAGCTGTTTTTT,CASSLVGVTAPGELFF
TRBV9,TRBD2,many,TRBJ2-3,TGTGCCAGCAGCGAAGGCCTCGGGGGGGGAAGCACAGATACGCAGTATTTT,CASSEGLGGGSTDTQYF
TRBV5-1,NA,many,TRBJ2-3,TGCGCCAGCAGCTTGGACGAAACGGGGGCTGATAGCACAGATACGCAGTATTTT,CASSLDETGADSTDTQYF
TRBV14,NA,many,TRBJ1-5,TGTGCCAGCAGCCAAGATTACGGACGGACCAAGCATTTT,CASSQDYGRTKHF
TRBV6-5,TRBD2,many,TRBJ2-1,TGTGCCAGCAGCCCTAGCGGGGGGCCGGTGAATGAGCAGTTCTTC,CASSPSGGPVNEQFF